The sequence of this T cell receptor (beta chain) was determined in a study of neurological immune-mediated disorders. Study-wide findings and caveats: Falling below healthy controls, multiple sclerosis showed the least TCR clonal expansion, while HTLV-1-associated myelopathy showed the most. CDR3 amino acid sequences found in expanded clones were never shared across subjects, suggesting private repertoires in all groups.

From 15-18 subjects, every sequencing run obtained over 180 million TCR-beta sequences. In TCRdb, the 5' RACE reads were re-called with MiXCR into one record per CDR3 protein. The sample includes 30,000 or so distinct CDR3 sequences, around 10% of them seen just once. Ten or more counts support this clonotype. The antigen is undetermined. It was blood bank volunteers in Maryland, USA who made up the healthy controls. CDR1 SGDLS and CDR2 YYNGEE come from the germline V gene. The V end was cut by 2 bases, the J end by 6 bases, with 15 bases between. The CDR3 length is 15 residues. The sample taken for sequencing was PBMCs. The chain combines TRBV9 with TRBJ2-1, with TRBD1 as a possible D gene (5 bases). This sequence was found in a man aged 55-75 years in good health. This CDR3 reads CASSVRFGAVNEQFF. The CDR3 region has the DNA TGTGCCAGCAGCGTTCGATTTGGGGCAGTCAATGAGCAGTTCTTC.